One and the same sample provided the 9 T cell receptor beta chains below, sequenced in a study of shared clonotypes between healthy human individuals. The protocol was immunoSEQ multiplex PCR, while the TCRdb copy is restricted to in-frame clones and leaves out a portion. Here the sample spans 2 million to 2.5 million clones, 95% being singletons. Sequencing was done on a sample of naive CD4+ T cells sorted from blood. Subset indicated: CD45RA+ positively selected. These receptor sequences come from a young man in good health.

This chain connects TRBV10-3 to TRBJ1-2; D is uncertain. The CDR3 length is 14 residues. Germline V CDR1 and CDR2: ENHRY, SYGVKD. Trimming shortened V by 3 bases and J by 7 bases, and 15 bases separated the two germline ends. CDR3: CAISDGPNGSGYTF. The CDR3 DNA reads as TGTGCCATCAGTGACGGGCCTAACGGAAGTGGCTACACCTTC.

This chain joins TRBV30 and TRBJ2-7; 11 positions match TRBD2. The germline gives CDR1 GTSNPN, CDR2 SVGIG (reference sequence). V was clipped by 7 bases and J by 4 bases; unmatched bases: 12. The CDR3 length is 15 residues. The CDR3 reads CASSSTGTSGYEQYF. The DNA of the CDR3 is TGTGCCTCCTCCAGTACTGGGACTAGCGGTTACGAGCAGTACTTC. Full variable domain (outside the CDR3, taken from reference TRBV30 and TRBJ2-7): SQTIHQWPATLVQPVGSPLSLECTVEGTSNPNLYWYRQAAGRGLQLLFYSVGIGQISSEVPQNLSASRPQDRQFILSSKKLLLSDSGFYLCASSSTGTSGYEQYFGPGTRLTVT.

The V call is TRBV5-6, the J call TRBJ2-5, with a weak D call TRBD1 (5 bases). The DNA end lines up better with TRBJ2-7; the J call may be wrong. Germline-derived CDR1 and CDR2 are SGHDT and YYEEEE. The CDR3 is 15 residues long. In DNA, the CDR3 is TGTGCCAGCAGCTTGGAGGGCAGGGTTACGTACGAGCAGTACTTC. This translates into CASSLEGRVTYEQYF.

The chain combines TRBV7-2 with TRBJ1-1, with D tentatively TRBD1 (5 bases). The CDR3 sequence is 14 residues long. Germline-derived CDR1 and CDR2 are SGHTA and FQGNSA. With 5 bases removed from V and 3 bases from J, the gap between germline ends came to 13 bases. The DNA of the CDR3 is TGTGCCAGCAGCCAACGGTGGGGGGACACTGAAGCTTTCTTT. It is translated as CASSQRWGDTEAFF.

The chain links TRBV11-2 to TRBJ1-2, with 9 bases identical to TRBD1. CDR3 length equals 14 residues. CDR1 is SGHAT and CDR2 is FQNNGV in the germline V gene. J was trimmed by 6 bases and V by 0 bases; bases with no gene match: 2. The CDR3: CASSLERTGDGYTF. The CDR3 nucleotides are TGTGCCAGCAGCTTAGAGCGGACAGGGGATGGCTACACCTTC.

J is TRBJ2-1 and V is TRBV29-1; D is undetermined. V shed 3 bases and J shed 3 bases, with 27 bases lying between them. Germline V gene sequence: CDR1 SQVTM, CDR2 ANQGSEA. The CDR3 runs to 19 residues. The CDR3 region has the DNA TGCAGCGTTGATGCGTACTCCCAGCGCATCCAGACGGTCTACAATGAGCAGTTCTTC. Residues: CSVDAYSQRIQTVYNEQFF.

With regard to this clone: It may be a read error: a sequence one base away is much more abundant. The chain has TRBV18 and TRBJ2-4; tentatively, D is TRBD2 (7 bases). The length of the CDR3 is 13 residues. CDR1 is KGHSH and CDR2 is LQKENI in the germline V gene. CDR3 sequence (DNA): TGTGCCGGCTCACCAGGGGAGGGAAACATTCAGTACTTC. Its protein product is CAGSPGEGNIQYF.

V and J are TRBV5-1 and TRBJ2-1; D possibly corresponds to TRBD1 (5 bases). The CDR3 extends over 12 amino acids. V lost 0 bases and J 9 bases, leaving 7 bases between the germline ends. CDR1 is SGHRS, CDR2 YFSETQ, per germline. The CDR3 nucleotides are TGCGCCAGCAGCTTGGGCGACAGTGAGCAGTTCTTC. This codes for CASSLGDSEQFF.

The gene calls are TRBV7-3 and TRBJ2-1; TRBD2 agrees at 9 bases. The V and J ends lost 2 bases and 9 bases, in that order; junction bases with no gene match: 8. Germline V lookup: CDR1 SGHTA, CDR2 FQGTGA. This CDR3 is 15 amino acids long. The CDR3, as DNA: TGTGCCAGCAGCTTATATCAGGTAGCGGGGGCTGAGCAGTTCTTC. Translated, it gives CASSLYQVAGAEQFF.